This passage covers 25 T cell receptor beta chains from one sample sequenced in a study of technical replicates of blood from four donors. Sequencing used immunoSEQ multiplex PCR; TCRdb keeps in-frame clones, though not all of them. The sample includes some 83,000 clones, more than 90% of them seen just once. The sample taken for sequencing was T cells isolated from PBMCs. Every receptor here comes from a human donor in good health.

The chain combines TRBV11-3 with TRBJ2-7, with TRBD1 identical over 9 bases. This CDR3 is built from 15 residues. V gave up 4 bases and J gave up 5 bases; unmatched junction bases: 9. The germline CDR1 and CDR2 sequences are SGHNT and YENEEA. The CDR3 spells CASSYRDRVTNEQYF. The DNA of the CDR3 is TGTGCCAGCAGCTACAGGGACAGGGTAACTAACGAGCAGTACTTC.

The V gene is TRBV7-8, the J gene TRBJ1-2; D remains unclear. The CDR3 runs 14 residues. Trimming cost V 5 bases and J 2 bases, with 12 bases left between them. CDR1 and CDR2 from the germline V gene are SGHVS and FQNEAQ. CDR3: CASSPMRENYGYTF. The CDR3 DNA reads as TGTGCCAGCAGCCCGATGAGGGAGAACTATGGCTACACCTTC.

V is TRBV7-2 and J is TRBJ1-1, with D unresolved. Trimming took off 7 bases at V and 5 bases at J, with 14 bases between the two ends. The CDR3 length is 13 residues. Germline V lookup: CDR1 SGHTA, CDR2 FQGNSA. The CDR3 DNA reads TGTGCCAGCAACCAATACCGGGATACTGAAGCTTTCTTT. Translation gives CASNQYRDTEAFF.

This clone was observed once. The chain carries TRBV11-2 and TRBJ1-5, with unresolved D. This CDR3 region has 13 residues. The V and J ends lost 5 bases and 5 bases respectively, with 10 bases between them. The germline V gene has CDR1 SGHAT and CDR2 FQNNGV. Written as DNA, the CDR3 is TGTGCCAGCAGCCCCGAGAGGGATCAGCCCCAGCATTTT. It translates to CASSPERDQPQHF.

The chain combines TRBV7-9 with TRBJ2-1; D not resolved. The V gene lost 5 bases and the J gene lost 0 bases, with 20 bases spanning the gap. This CDR3 spans 18 amino acids. CDR1 is SEHNR, CDR2 FQNEAQ, per germline (reference sequence). The CDR3 nucleotides read TGTGCCAGCAGCCTCTTGCCCGGAGCCTCCAGCTCCTACAATGAGCAGTTCTTC. Protein sequence: CASSLLPGASSSYNEQFF.

This clone was counted a single time. The V gene is TRBV29-1, the J gene TRBJ2-5; possible D gene TRBD2, 5 bases. Between the trimmed V and J ends, which lost 6 bases and 0 bases, there was a span of 11 bases. The CDR3 has 13 residues. CDR1 and CDR2 from the germline V gene are SQVTM and ANQGSEA. The CDR3 sequence is CSVISGNQETQYF. DNA for the CDR3: TGCAGCGTGATTTCCGGGAACCAAGAGACCCAGTACTTC.

The chain has TRBV4-1 and TRBJ2-1; 9 bases are shared with TRBD2. V lost 0 bases, J lost 7 bases, and 7 bases stayed unmatched. The CDR3 runs 16 residues. From germline, CDR1 is MGHRA and CDR2 YSYEKL. The DNA of the CDR3 is TGCGCCAGCAGCCAAGATATCGCGGGAGGGCCAAATGAGCAGTTCTTC. Protein product: CASSQDIAGGPNEQFF.

This chain connects TRBV6-5 to TRBJ1-5, with a tentative D call TRBD1 (5 bases). The CDR3 has 14 amino acids. Germline-derived CDR1 and CDR2 are MNHEY and SVGAGI. The V end was cut by 1 base, the J end by 4 bases, with 8 bases between. This CDR3 is CASSYFQGNQPQHF. The CDR3 DNA reads TGTGCCAGCAGTTACTTCCAGGGTAATCAGCCCCAGCATTTT.

The V gene is TRBV6-4, the J gene TRBJ2-7; 7 nucleotides line up with TRBD1. The ends lost 4 bases at V and 4 bases at J; junction bases unmatched: 7. The CDR3 is made up of 14 amino acids. Germline loops: CDR1 MRHNA, CDR2 SNTAGT. CDR3 sequence (DNA): TGTGCCAGCAGTGGGCAGGGGGTTGGGTACGAGCAGTACTTC. It specifies CASSGQGVGYEQYF.

This chain connects TRBV10-3 to TRBJ2-5; 13 positions match TRBD2. Germline CDR1 is ENHRY and CDR2 is SYGVKD. V dropped 6 bases and J dropped 2; count of bases not matched to a gene: 6. The CDR3 has 16 amino acids. The CDR3 reads CAISAGLAGEQETQYF. The CDR3 nucleotides read TGTGCCATCAGCGCCGGACTAGCGGGGGAGCAAGAGACCCAGTACTTC.

The chain recombines TRBV5-1 with TRBJ2-1; D ambiguous. There are 13 residues in the CDR3. Trimming removed 0 bases from V and 5 bases from J, with 6 bases in between. In germline, CDR1 is SGHRS, CDR2 YFSETQ. The CDR3 nucleotides read TGCGCCAGCAGCTTGGTGGGCGACAATGAGCAGTTCTTC. This translates into CASSLVGDNEQFF.

V gene TRBV6-5 combines with J gene TRBJ1-5; 7 nucleotides match TRBD1. The CDR3 runs to 14 residues. Trimming took 5 bases from V and 7 from J; bases not matched to a gene: 8. Per germline, CDR1 MNHEY and CDR2 SVGAGI. The DNA for the CDR3 is TGTGCCAGCAGTCGGGGACAGACTAACCAGCCCCAGCATTTT. Its translation is CASSRGQTNQPQHF.

V usage is TRBV19 and J usage is TRBJ2-3, with 10 bases fitting TRBD1. Trimming at V came to 5 bases and at J to 14 bases, leaving 16 bases not matched to a gene. The germline V gene has CDR1 LNHDA and CDR2 SQIVND (reference sequence). The CDR3 is made up of 15 amino acids. The CDR3 sequence is CASSPLGQGLVDLYF. The CDR3 DNA sequence: TGTGCCAGTAGTCCCCTGGGACAGGGGCTTGTTGATTTGTATTTT.

The chain combines TRBV5-1 with TRBJ2-1; weak D call: TRBD1 (5 bases). Trimming left V 5 bases short and J 4 bases short, with 16 bases between. The germline CDR1 and CDR2 sequences are SGHRS and YFSETQ. The CDR3 sequence is 15 residues long. CDR3 in DNA: TGCGCCAGCAGAACCCAGGGCCCCCCATACAATGAGCAGTTCTTC. As protein: CASRTQGPPYNEQFF. Together with reference TRBV5-1 and TRBJ2-1, the CDR3 gives the full variable domain: KAGVTQTPRYLIKTRGQQVTLSCSPISGHRSVSWYQQTPGQGLQFLFEYFSETQRNKGNFPGRFSGRQFSNSRSEMNVSTLELGDSALYLCASRTQGPPYNEQFFGPGTRLTVL.

The gene calls are TRBV7-3 and TRBJ1-1, with 9 bases fitting TRBD1. The germline CDR1 and CDR2 sequences are SGHTA and FQGTGA. Unmatched junction bases numbered 10, after V lost 9 bases and J lost 2 bases. The CDR3 consists of 15 residues. In DNA, the CDR3 is TGTGCCAGTGCCCCCAGGACAGGGGCTAACACTGAAGCTTTCTTT. Encoded protein: CASAPRTGANTEAFF.

This chain joins TRBV19 and TRBJ2-1; 14 nucleotides line up with TRBD2. The V and J ends lost 10 bases and 9 bases, in that order; junction bases with no gene match: 8. Germline V gene lookup returns CDR1 LNHDA and CDR2 SQIVND (reference sequence). The CDR3 contains 14 residues. Here the CDR3 DNA reads TGTGCCACCGATATGACTAGCGGGAGGGGTGAGCAGTTCTTC. Translating gives CATDMTSGRGEQFF.

The chain recombines TRBV10-3 with TRBJ2-7, with 14 nucleotides matching TRBD2. The CDR3 totals 14 residues. In germline, CDR1 is ENHRY, CDR2 SYGVKD. With V trimmed by 7 bases and J by 5 bases, 4 bases remained unmatched. The CDR3 is CAITGLAGGDEQYF. The CDR3 DNA follows: TGTGCCATCACAGGACTAGCGGGGGGAGACGAGCAGTACTTC.

The rearrangement uses TRBV10-3 and TRBJ2-1, with 7 bases fitting TRBD1. V was clipped by 8 bases and J by 0 bases; unmatched bases: 4. This CDR3 comprises 14 residues. In germline, CDR1 is ENHRY, CDR2 SYGVKD. CDR3 region: CAIRQGTSYNEQFF. As DNA, the CDR3 is TGTGCCATCCGACAGGGAACCTCCTACAATGAGCAGTTCTTC.

V is TRBV27 and J is TRBJ2-5; 10 positions agree with TRBD1. The trim removed 4 bases at V and 4 bases at J, leaving 12 bases unmatched. Per the germline V gene, CDR1 is MNHEY and CDR2 is SMNVEV (reference sequence). The CDR3 consists of 17 residues. The CDR3 DNA sequence: TGTGCCAGCAGTTCATTATACGGACAGGGGGGTCGAGAGACCCAGTACTTC. Translation: CASSSLYGQGGRETQYF.

V gene TRBV7-3 combines with J gene TRBJ1-1; TRBD1 is a possible D gene (6 bases). The germline gives CDR1 SGHTA, CDR2 FQGTGA. V lost 5 bases, J lost 1 base, and 14 bases lay in between. The CDR3 is made up of 15 amino acids. CDR3 DNA: TGTGCCAGCAGCACCAATGGACAGAAGAACACTGAAGCTTTCTTT. It translates to CASSTNGQKNTEAFF.

The chain is built from TRBV7-6 and TRBJ2-3, with TRBD2 identical over 11 bases. V dropped 2 bases and J dropped 2; count of bases not matched to a gene: 6. CDR3 length: 17 residues. Per germline, CDR1 SGHVS and CDR2 FNYEAQ. The CDR3 reads CASSLFRLAGHTDTQYF. CDR3 coding DNA: TGTGCCAGCAGCTTATTCCGACTAGCGGGACACACAGATACGCAGTATTTT.

The rearrangement uses TRBV20-1 and TRBJ2-5, with unresolved D. The germline V and J ends were trimmed by 1 base and 4 bases, with 4 bases remaining between them. The CDR3 loop spans 11 amino acids. Germline loops: CDR1 DFQATT, CDR2 SNEGSKA (reference sequence). The CDR3 nucleotides read TGCAGTGCTAGAGCGGTAGAGACCCAGTACTTC. This translates into CSARAVETQYF.

The chain recombines TRBV5-8 with TRBJ2-3, with 8 bases aligning to TRBD2. V lost 6 bases and J lost 2; bases outside the gene matches: 8. The germline V gene encodes CDR1 SGHTS and CDR2 YDEGEE. The CDR3 covers 15 residues. CDR3 loop: CASIRGGPDTDTQYF. In DNA, the CDR3 is TGTGCCAGCATCCGCGGGGGGCCAGACACAGATACGCAGTATTTT.

The count of this clone is one. The gene calls are TRBV5-1 and TRBJ1-6, with 9 bases fitting TRBD1. Unmatched junction bases numbered 6, after V lost 2 bases and J lost 6 bases. Germline-derived CDR1 and CDR2 are SGHRS and YFSETQ. This CDR3 spans 16 amino acids. In DNA, the CDR3 is TGCGCCAGCAGCTTAGGGACAGGGAGTAGTAATTCACCCCTCCACTTT. Its protein is CASSLGTGSSNSPLHF.

This chain uses TRBV28 with TRBJ1-3; D unresolved. CDR3 size: 16 residues. Germline-derived CDR1 and CDR2 are MDHEN and SYDVKM. Between the trimmed V and J ends, which lost 4 bases and 4 bases, there was a span of 17 bases. The CDR3 DNA reads TGTGCCAGCAGTTACGGTTCTCCTAGTGGGGGAAACACCATATATTTT. Translated, it gives CASSYGSPSGGNTIYF.